This T cell receptor (beta chain) was identified in a study of T cell responses to AZD1222 COVID-19 vaccine. Whole-study results and caveats: Only five to seven AZD1222 recipients were seropositive at baseline. The breadth and depth of Spike-specific TCRs increased once two AZD1222 doses had been given.

CDR1 is SGHDT and CDR2 is YYEEEE in the germline V gene. CDR3 length equals 14 residues. V was pared by 6 bases and J by 4 bases, with 13 bases between. Using immunoSEQ multiplex PCR, the repertoire was profiled, and TCRdb retains in-frame clones only, with some absent. Altogether about 85,000 clones are present, roughly 88% being singletons, with the ten largest covering approximately 10%. As for this clone: Its antigen remains unidentified.

V gene TRBV5-6 combines with J gene TRBJ1-4; D is unresolved. This sequence was found in an adult in good health. The sequences come from peripheral blood, collected on day 0 of MenACWY control vaccination. The DNA for the CDR3 is TGTGCCAGCACTCGGGCTGCGGTTAATGAAAAACTGTTTTTT. Translation gives CASTRAAVNEKLFF.